Each of the 10 T cell receptor beta chains below was sequenced from the same sample in a study of blood T cells in healthy people across ages. Sample-barcoded 5' priming and a J-beta primer mix drove a second PCR of 7 to 11 cycles. TCRdb reprocessed the 5' RACE reads with MiXCR, giving one entry per CDR3 protein. The sample includes 700,000 to 950,000 distinct CDR3 sequences, 58% seen only once; the top ten take 20% to 25%. Material: blood. The receptor set was obtained from a man under 40 in good health.

This clonotype was detected only a few times. The rearrangement uses TRBV20-1 and TRBJ2-5; D is uncertain. This CDR3 comprises 10 residues. V gave up 7 bases and J gave up 2 bases, with 5 bases separating them. The germline gives CDR1 DFQATT, CDR2 SNEGSKA (reference sequence). CDR3 region: CSGAQETQYF. The DNA for the CDR3 is TGCAGTGGGGCTCAAGAGACCCAGTACTTC.

This chain uses TRBV4-3 with TRBJ2-7, with 10 positions matching TRBD2. V was pared by 0 bases and J by 6 bases, with 8 bases of the junction left unmatched. In germline, CDR1 is LGHNA, CDR2 YSLEER. The CDR3 has 16 residues. The CDR3 DNA reads as TGCGCCAGCAGCCAAGATTGGGCTAGCGGGGGCCCCGAGCAGTACTTC. Encoded protein: CASSQDWASGGPEQYF.

The chain uses TRBV4-3 and TRBJ1-1, with 9 bases fitting TRBD1. In germline, CDR1 is LGHNA, CDR2 YSLEER. The J segment lost 3 bases and the V segment lost 11 bases, leaving 10 bases of the junction unmatched. The length of the CDR3 is 14 residues. The CDR3 sequence: CASGTGSRYTEAFF. The CDR3 DNA follows: TGCGCCTCTGGGACAGGGAGTCGGTACACTGAAGCTTTCTTT.

The chain has TRBV27 and TRBJ1-1; TRBD1 is a possible D gene (6 bases). Germline-derived CDR1 and CDR2 are MNHEY and SMNVEV (reference sequence). Trimming removed 1 base at V and 0 bases at J, with 12 bases between. The CDR3 runs 16 residues. The DNA of the CDR3 is TGTGCCAGCAGTTTATACGGACAGCTTTTGAACACTGAAGCTTTCTTT. Amino acid sequence: CASSLYGQLLNTEAFF.

The chain employs TRBV20-1 and TRBJ2-7, with D uncertain. Judging by the DNA end, TRBJ2-5 fits better; the J call may be wrong. Germline V CDR1 and CDR2: DFQATT, SNEGSKA (reference sequence). The CDR3 spans 14 residues. The CDR3 nucleotides read TGCAGTGCTAGAGATCAATATCGGACGGAGACCCAGTACTTC. Its protein product is CSARDQYRTETQYF.

This clonotype was counted only a few times. This chain connects TRBV7-2 to TRBJ2-3; the D gene could be TRBD1 or TRBD2 (7 bases each). V was trimmed by 5 bases and J by 4 bases, leaving 16 bases between them. Germline CDR1 SGHTA, CDR2 FQGNSA. The CDR3 is 15 residues long. This CDR3 is CASSQGGASADTQYF. The CDR3 nucleotides are TGTGCCAGCAGCCAGGGGGGGGCGAGTGCAGATACGCAGTATTTT. Full variable domain (outside the CDR3, taken from reference TRBV7-2 and TRBJ2-3): GAGVSQSPSNKVTEKGKDVELRCDPISGHTALYWYRQSLGQGLEFLIYFQGNSAPDKSGLPSDRFSAERTGGSVSTLTIQRTQQEDSAVYLCASSQGGASADTQYFGPGTRLTVL.

The V gene is TRBV20-1, the J gene TRBJ2-1; 8 nucleotides match TRBD2. V lost 0 bases and J lost 15; bases outside the gene matches: 25. This CDR3 is 18 amino acids long. CDR1 DFQATT and CDR2 SNEGSKA come from the germline V gene (reference sequence). The CDR3 bases are TGCAGTGCTAGAGACGCCGGGGGAGGAAGCGGGAGTCCGGCGGTACTGTTCTTC. Translating gives CSARDAGGGSGSPAVLFF.

This clonotype was counted only a few times. The chain has TRBV11-2 and TRBJ2-5; D gene uncertain. The CDR3 totals 14 residues. Per the germline V gene, CDR1 is SGHAT and CDR2 is FQNNGV. Trimming pared 5 bases from V and 5 bases from J, leaving 15 bases between. The DNA of the CDR3 is TGTGCCAGCAGCCCCCCGTCAAGCTCGGAGACCCAGTACTTC. Its translation: CASSPPSSSETQYF.

The genes are TRBV2 and TRBJ2-7, with a possible D match to TRBD2 (6 bases). This CDR3 spans 13 amino acids. V was trimmed by 8 bases and J by 2 bases, leaving 13 bases between them. The germline V gene has CDR1 SNHLY and CDR2 FYNNEI. For the CDR3, the DNA is TGTGCCAGCCGTCCGGGGGATGCCTACGAGCAGTACTTC. This translates into CASRPGDAYEQYF.

This chain connects TRBV7-2 to TRBJ1-1; tentative D call: TRBD1 (5 bases). The V end lost 4 bases, the J end lost 5 bases, and 17 bases lay between the germline ends. The CDR3 spans 15 residues. Germline CDR1 SGHTA, CDR2 FQGNSA. CDR3 bases: TGTGCCAGCAGCTCGCCCGGGAGGGGCAGGACTGAAGCTTTCTTT. Amino acid sequence: CASSSPGRGRTEAFF.